These T cell receptor beta chains were read from a single sample in a study of T cells in Graves' hyperthyroidism and ophthalmopathy. TCRdb re-analysed the multiplex PCR reads in MiXCR, keeping a single row per CDR3 protein. The sample lists about 580,000 distinct CDR3 sequences, about 45% occurring once. Sequencing was done on a sample of peripheral blood or thyroid tissue (not recorded which). Receptor source: a woman in her late teens or twenties with Graves' hyperthyroidism. Both conserved end residues are part of each CDR3. The order of the fields is J gene, D gene, clone size, V gene, CDR3 DNA, CDR3 protein. D genes are given only for firm matches. Clone size is stated in some rows and not others, as once, few, many or a class when expanded.

TRBJ1-4	TRBD1	few	TRBV12-5	TGTGCTAGTGGTTCCGGGACAGGGAATGAAAAACTGTTTTTT	CASGSGTGNEKLFF
TRBJ2-3	TRBD1	-	TRBV2	TGTGCCAGCAGGGGGACAGTAGAGTCAGATACGCAGTATTTT	CASRGTVESDTQYF
TRBJ2-5	-	-	TRBV20-1	TGCAGTGCTAGAGATCTGAGGGAGACCCAGTACTTC	CSARDLRETQYF
TRBJ2-5	TRBD2	-	TRBV27	TGTACCAGCAGTTCGGGACTAACCCCGCGTACCCAGTACTTC	CTSSSGLTPRTQYF
TRBJ1-3	-	many	TRBV12-3/TRBV12-4	TGTGCCAGCAGTGCCGGATCTGGAAACACCATATATTTT	CASSAGSGNTIYF
TRBJ2-5	-	-	TRBV7-9	TGTGCCAGCAGCACAAGACGGAGGCAAGAGACCCAGTACTTC	CASSTRRRQETQYF
TRBJ2-3	TRBD1	-	TRBV2	TGTGCCAGCATCAAGACAGGGGTTGGCACAGATACGCAGTATTTT	CASIKTGVGTDTQYF
TRBJ2-5	TRBD2	many	TRBV20-1	TGCAGTGCTAGTGGTCTCGGGAGGGGAGAGACCCAGTACTTC	CSASGLGRGETQYF
TRBJ2-7	-	many	TRBV27	TGTGCCAGCAGTCGTGCGGCTACCTACGAGCAGTACTTC	CASSRAATYEQYF
TRBJ2-6	-	few	TRBV10-3	TGTGCCAGCTCCTCGTCTCCCGCCATACCCGGGGCCAACGTCCTGACTTTC	CASSSSPAIPGANVLTF
TRBJ2-5	TRBD1	many	TRBV29-1	TGCAGCGTTGAAGGGACAGGATCGGGGGAGACCCAGTACTTC	CSVEGTGSGETQYF
TRBJ2-1	TRBD1	few	TRBV25-1	TGTGCCAGCAGTGAAGGGGACAGAGGCTACAATGAGCAGTTCTTC	CASSEGDRGYNEQFF
TRBJ2-2	-	many	TRBV2	TGTGCCAGCAGTGAAGATACTGGGGGTCCGAACACCGGGGAGCTGTTTTTT	CASSEDTGGPNTGELFF
TRBJ2-7	TRBD1	few	TRBV24-1	TGTGCCACCAGCAGCCCCGCCTACAGGGGGCGAGAGCAGTACTTC	CATSSPAYRGREQYF
TRBJ2-7	-	many	TRBV10-3	TGTGCCATCAGTGATTGGGGGCAGGGCCTCTCCTACGAGCAGTACTTC	CAISDWGQGLSYEQYF
TRBJ1-5	TRBD1	many	TRBV20-1	TGCAGTGCTGCGACGACAGGGGGCCAAAATCAGCCCCAGCATTTT	CSAATTGGQNQPQHF
TRBJ2-7	-	many	TRBV6-2/TRBV6-3	TGTGCCAGCAGTTACTCGGAGAGCTCCTACGAGCAGTACTTC	CASSYSESSYEQYF